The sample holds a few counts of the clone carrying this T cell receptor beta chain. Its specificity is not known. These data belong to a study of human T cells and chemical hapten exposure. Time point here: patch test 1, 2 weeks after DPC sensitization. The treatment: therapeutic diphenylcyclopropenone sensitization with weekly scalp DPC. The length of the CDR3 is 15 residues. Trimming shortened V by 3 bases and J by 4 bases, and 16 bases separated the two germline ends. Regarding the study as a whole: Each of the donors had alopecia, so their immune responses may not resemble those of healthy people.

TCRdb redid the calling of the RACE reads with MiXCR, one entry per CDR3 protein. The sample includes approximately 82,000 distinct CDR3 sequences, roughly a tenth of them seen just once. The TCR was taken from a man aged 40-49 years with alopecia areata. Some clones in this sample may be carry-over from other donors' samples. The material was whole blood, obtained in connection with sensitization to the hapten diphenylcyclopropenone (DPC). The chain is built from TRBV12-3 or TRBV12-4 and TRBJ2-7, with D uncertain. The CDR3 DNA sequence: TGTGCCAGCAGTTTTTGGGCTATCCGATCATACGAGCAGTACTTC. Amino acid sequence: CASSFWAIRSYEQYF.